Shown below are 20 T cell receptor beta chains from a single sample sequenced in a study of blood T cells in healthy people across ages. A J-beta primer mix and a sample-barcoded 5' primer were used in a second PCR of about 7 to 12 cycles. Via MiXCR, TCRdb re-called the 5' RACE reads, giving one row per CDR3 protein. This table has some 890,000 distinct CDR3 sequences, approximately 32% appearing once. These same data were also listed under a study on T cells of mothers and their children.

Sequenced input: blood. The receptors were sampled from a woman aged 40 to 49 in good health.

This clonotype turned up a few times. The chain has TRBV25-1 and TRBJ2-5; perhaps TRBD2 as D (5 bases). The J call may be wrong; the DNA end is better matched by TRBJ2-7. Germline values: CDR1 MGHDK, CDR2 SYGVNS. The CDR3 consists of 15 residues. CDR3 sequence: CASSEVDQEADEQYF. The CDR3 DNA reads TGTGCCAGCAGTGAGGTGGACCAGGAGGCAGACGAGCAGTACTTC.

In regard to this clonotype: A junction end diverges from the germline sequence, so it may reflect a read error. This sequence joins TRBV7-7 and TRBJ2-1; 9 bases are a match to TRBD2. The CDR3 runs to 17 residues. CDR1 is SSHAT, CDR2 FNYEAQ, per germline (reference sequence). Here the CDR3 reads CASSSRLAGGQGNEQFF. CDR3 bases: TGTGCTAGCAGCTCACGTCTTGCGGGGGGGCAGGGCAATGAGCAGTTCTTC.

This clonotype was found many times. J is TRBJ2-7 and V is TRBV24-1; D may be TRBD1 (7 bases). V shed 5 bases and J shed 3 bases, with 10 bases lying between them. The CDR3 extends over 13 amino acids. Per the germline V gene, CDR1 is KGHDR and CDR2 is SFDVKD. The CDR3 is CATSARGDYEQYF. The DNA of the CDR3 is TGTGCCACCAGTGCCAGGGGGGACTACGAGCAGTACTTC.

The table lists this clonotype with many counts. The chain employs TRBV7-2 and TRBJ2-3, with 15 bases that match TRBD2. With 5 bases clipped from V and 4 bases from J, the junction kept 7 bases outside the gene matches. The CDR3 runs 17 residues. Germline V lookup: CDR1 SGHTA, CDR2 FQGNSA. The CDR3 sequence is CASSRRTSGGAADTQYF. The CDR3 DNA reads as TGTGCCAGCAGCAGGAGGACTAGCGGGGGGGCGGCAGATACGCAGTATTTT.

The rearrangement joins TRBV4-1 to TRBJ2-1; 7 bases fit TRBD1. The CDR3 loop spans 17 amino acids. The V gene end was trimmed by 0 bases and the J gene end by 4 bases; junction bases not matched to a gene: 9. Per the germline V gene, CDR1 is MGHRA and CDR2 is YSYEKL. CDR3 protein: CASSQETTGRGYNEQFF. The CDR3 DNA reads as TGCGCCAGCAGCCAAGAGACGACGGGCAGGGGGTACAATGAGCAGTTCTTC.

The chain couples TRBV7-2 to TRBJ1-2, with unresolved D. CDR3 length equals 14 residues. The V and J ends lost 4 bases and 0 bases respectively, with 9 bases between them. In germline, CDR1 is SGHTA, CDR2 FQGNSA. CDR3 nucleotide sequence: TGTGCCAGCAGCTGGTCCAATCCTAACTATGGCTACACCTTC. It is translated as CASSWSNPNYGYTF.

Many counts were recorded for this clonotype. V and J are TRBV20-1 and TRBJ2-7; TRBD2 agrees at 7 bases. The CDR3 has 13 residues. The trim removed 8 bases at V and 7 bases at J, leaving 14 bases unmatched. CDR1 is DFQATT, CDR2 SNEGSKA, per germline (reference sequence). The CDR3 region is CSLNYGTNGEQYF. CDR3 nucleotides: TGCAGTCTTAATTATGGGACTAATGGGGAGCAGTACTTC.

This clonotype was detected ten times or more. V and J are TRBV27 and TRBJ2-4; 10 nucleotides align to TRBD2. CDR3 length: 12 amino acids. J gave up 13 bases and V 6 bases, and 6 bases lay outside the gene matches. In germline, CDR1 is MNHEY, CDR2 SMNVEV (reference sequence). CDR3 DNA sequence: TGTGCCAGCAGCCAGGGACTAGCGTTACAGTACTTC. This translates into CASSQGLALQYF.

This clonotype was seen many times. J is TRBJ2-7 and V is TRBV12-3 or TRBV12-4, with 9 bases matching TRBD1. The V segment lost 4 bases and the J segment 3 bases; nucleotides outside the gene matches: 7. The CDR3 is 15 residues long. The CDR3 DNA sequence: TGTGCCAGCAGTTCGCCGGGACAGGGAAACTACGAGCAGTACTTC. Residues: CASSSPGQGNYEQYF.

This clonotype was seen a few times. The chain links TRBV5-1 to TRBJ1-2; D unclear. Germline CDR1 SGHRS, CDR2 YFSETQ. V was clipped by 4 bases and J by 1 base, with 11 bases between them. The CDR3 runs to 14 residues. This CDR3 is CASSDTQSNYGYTF. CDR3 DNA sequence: TGCGCCAGCAGCGATACACAGAGTAACTATGGCTACACCTTC.

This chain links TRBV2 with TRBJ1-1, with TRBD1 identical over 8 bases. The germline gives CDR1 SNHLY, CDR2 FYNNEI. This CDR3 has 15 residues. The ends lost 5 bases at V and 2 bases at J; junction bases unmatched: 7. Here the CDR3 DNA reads TGTGCCAGCAGTCTCAACAGGGGGTCCAACACTGAAGCTTTCTTT. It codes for CASSLNRGSNTEAFF.

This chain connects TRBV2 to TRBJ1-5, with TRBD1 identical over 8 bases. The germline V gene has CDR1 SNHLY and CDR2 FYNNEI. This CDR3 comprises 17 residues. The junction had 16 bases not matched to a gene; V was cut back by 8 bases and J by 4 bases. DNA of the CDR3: TGTGCCAGCGAGGGTCATTATAACAGGGGGGGAAATCAGCCCCAGCATTTT. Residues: CASEGHYNRGGNQPQHF. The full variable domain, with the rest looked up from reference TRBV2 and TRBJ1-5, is EPEVTQTPSHQVTQMGQEVILRCVPISNHLYFYWYRQILGQKVEFLVSFYNNEISEKSEIFDDQFSVERPDGSNFTLKIRSTKLEDSAMYFCASEGHYNRGGNQPQHFGDGTRLSIL.

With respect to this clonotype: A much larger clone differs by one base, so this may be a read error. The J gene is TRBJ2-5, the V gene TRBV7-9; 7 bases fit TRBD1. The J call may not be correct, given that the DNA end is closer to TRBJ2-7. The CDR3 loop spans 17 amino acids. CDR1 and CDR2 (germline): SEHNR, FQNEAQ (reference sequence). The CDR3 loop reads CANSSMTGTAISYEQYF. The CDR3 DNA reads TGTGCCAACAGTTCTATGACCGGGACAGCAATCTCCTACGAGCAGTACTTC.

The CDR3 coding sequence is TGTGCCAGCAGCCAAGCCGGAGCCATCTATGGCTACACCTTC. Protein: CASSQAGAIYGYTF. The chain combines TRBV3-1 with TRBJ1-2; no clear D. CDR1 and CDR2 (germline): LGHDT, YNNKEL (reference sequence). This CDR3 has 14 amino acids. The V gene lost 1 base and the J gene lost 4 bases, with 10 bases spanning the gap.

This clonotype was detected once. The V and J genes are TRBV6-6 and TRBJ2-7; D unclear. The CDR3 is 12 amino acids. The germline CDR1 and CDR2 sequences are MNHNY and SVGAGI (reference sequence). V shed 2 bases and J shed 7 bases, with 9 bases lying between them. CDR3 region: CASSYSDNEQYF. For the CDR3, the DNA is TGTGCCAGCAGTTACAGTGATAATGAGCAGTACTTC.

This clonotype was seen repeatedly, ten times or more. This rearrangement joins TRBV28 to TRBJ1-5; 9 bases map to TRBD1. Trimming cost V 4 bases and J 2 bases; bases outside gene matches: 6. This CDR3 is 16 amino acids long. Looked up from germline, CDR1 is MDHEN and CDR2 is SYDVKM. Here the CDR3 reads CASSWWDREGNQPQHF. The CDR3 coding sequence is TGTGCCAGCAGTTGGTGGGACAGGGAGGGCAATCAGCCCCAGCATTTT.

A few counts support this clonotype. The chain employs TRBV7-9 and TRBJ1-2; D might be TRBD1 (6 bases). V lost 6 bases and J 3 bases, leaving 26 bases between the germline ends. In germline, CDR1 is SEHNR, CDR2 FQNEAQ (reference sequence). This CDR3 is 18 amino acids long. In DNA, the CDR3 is TGTGCCAGCAGTCGTTCCCGATCGACAGGCTCGGGGGACTATGGCTACACCTTC. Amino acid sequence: CASSRSRSTGSGDYGYTF.

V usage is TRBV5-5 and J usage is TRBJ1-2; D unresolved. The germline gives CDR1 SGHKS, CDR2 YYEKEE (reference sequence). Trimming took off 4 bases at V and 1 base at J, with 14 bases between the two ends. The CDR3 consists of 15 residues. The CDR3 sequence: CASSHDAGSNYGYTF. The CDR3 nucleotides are TGTGCCAGCAGCCACGACGCGGGCAGTAACTATGGCTACACCTTC.

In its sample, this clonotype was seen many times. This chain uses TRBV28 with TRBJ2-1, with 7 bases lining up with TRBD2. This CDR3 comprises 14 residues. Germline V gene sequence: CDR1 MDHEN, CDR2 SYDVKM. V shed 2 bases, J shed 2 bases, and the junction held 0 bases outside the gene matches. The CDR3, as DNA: TGTGCCAGCAGTTTACGGGGGGCCTACAATGAGCAGTTCTTC. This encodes CASSLRGAYNEQFF.

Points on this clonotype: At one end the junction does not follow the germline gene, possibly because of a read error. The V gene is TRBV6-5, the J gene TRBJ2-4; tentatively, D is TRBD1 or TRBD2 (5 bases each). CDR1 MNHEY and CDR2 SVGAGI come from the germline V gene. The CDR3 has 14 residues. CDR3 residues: CVSSVGRAYNEQYF. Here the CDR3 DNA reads TGTGTCAGCAGCGTGGGACGGGCGTACAATGAGCAGTACTTC.